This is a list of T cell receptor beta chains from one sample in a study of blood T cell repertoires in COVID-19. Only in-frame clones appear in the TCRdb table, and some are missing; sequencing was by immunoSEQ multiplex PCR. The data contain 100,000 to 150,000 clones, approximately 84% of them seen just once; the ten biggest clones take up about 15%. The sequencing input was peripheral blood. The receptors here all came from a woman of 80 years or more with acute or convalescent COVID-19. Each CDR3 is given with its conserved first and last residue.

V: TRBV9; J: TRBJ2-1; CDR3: CASSVDASGLAGGFKQFF
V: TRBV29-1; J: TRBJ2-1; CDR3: CSTRESGRAQEQFF
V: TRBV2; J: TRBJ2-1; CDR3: CASSPAGSSYNEQFF
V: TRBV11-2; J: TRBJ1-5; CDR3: CASSFADNQPQHF
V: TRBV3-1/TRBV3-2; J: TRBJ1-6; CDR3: CASSQGQPLHF
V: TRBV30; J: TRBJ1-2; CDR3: CACHSGAAWGHGYTF
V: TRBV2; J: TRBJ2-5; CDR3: CASSGGQGRQETQYF
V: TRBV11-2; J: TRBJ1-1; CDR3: CASSTRQGARNTEAFF
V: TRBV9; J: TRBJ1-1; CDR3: CASSHPKAGEGGTEAFF
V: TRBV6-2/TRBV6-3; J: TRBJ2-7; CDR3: CASSYVRGYEQYF
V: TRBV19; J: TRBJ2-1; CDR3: CASRDRGYNEQFF
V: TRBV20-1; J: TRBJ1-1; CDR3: CSLQGDTEAFF
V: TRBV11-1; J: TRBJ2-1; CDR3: CASSLCLSSYNEQFF
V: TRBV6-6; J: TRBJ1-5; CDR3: CASSTPGAGNQPQHF
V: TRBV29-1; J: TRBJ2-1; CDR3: CSVQTSYEQFF
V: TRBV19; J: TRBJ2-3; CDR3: CASSPGRDTQYF
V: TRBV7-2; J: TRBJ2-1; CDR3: CASSLGQVSYNEQFF
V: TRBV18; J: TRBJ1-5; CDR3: CASSPRAGNQPQHF
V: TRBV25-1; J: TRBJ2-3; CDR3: CASSVGGTGGTDTQYF
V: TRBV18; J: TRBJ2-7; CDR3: CASSPAQSYEQYF
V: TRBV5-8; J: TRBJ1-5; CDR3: CASSLDGRKGTDSNQPQHF
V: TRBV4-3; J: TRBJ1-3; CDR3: CASSQDPGRTGNTIYF
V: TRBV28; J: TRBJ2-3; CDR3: CASSTHYGGTSGRWVTDTQYF
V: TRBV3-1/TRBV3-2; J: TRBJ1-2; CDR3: CASSQTGNYGYTF
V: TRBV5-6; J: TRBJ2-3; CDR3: CASSLFGTSGGAGTQYF
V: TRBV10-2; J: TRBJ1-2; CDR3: CASSEQGDYGYTF
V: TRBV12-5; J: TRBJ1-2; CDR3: CASGLVQGGPLLDGYTF
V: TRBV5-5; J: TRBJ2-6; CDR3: CASSPAGANVLTF
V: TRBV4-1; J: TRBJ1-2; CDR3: CASSQGRDRPSAWTF
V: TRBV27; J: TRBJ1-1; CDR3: CASSLSAGMNTEAFF
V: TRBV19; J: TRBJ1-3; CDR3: CASSDGLLASGNTIYF
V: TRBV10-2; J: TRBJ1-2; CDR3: CASSELGQLYGYTF
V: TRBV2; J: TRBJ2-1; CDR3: CASQTGISYNEQFF
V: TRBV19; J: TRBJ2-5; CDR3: CASSIGGGTQYF
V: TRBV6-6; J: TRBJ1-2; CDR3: CASSLPGQGAGGYTF
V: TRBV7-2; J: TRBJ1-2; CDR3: CASSLTGTGINYGYTF
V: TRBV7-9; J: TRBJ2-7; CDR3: CASSPRSSGEQYF
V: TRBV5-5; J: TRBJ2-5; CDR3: CASTLLAGGETQYF
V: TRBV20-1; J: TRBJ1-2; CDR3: CSAQGLVGYTF
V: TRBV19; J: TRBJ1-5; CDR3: CASSMVQDSNQPQHF
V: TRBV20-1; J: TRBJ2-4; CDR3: CSASQNVAKNIQYF
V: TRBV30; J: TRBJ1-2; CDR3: CAWSVPGFPYGYTF
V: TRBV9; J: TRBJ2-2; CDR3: CASSVTQNTGELFF
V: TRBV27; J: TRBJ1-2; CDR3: CASSPGGDYGYTF
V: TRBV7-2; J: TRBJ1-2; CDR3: CASSLSRPYGYTF
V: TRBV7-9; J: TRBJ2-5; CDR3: CASSFQGAGETQYF
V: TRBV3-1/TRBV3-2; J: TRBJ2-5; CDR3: CASSLGQGRETQYF
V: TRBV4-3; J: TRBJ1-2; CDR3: CASSQDRSYGYTF
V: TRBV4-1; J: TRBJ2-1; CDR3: CASSQVGGNEQFF
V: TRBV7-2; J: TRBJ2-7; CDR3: CASSLGPAGVGLYEQYF
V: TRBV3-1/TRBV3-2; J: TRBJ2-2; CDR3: CASSQGDRIAGELFF
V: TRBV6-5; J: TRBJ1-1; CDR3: CASSSGQGLSGGEAFF
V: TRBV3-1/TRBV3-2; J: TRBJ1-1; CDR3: CASSQDVRAEAFF
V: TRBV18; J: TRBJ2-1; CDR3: CASSPGQGANEQFF
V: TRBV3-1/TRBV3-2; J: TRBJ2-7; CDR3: CASSQNGGGAARYEQYF
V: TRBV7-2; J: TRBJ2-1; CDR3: CASSLWVGGEAEQFF
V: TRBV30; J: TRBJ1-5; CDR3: CAWSVSGYLGNQPQHF